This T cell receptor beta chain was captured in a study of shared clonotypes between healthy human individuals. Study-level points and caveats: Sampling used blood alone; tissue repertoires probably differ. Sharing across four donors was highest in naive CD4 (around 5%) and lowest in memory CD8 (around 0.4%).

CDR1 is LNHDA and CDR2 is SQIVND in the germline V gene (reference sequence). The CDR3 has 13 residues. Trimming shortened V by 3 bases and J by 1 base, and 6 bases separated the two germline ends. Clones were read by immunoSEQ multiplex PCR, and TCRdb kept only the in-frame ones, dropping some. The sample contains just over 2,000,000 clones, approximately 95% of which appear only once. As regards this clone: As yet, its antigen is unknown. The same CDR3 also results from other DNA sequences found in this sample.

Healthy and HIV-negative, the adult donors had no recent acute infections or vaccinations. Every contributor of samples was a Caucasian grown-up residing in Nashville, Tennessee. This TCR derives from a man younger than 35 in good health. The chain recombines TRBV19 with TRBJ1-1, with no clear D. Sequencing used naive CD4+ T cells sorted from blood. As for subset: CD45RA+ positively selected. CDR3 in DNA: TGTGCCAGTAGTATTCCCAGGAACACTGAAGCTTTCTTT. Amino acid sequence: CASSIPRNTEAFF.